This T cell receptor (beta chain) was identified during a study of blood T cells in healthy people across ages. Regarding the study as a whole: Roughly linear declines in TCR beta diversity per million T cells occurred with age. The study lacked donor CMV status, which possibly confounded expanded clonotype changes. Naive CD4+ cells and diversity were both higher in long-lived donors than in aged donors.

This clonotype has ten or more counts. Its antigen is undetermined. Then a second PCR, running roughly 7 to 11 cycles, was carried out with a sample-barcoded 5' primer and a J-beta primer mix. TCRdb reprocessed the 5' RACE reads via MiXCR and lists one record per CDR3 protein. The data show about 1.6 million distinct CDR3 sequences, with about 32% seen just once and approximately 10% held by the top ten. This CDR3 spans 14 amino acids. CDR1 and CDR2 from the germline V gene are MDHEN and SYDVKM. The ends were cut back, 8 bases at V and 11 bases at J, with 24 bases in the middle. This TCR derives from a woman younger than 45 in good health. The chain has TRBV28 and TRBJ2-5; D possibly matches TRBD1 or TRBD2 (5 bases each). The specimen sequenced was blood. The CDR3, as DNA: TGTGCCAGCGGGAGCAGGGCCCTCAGCGTGGAGCAGTACTTC. Its translation is CASGSRALSVEQYF.